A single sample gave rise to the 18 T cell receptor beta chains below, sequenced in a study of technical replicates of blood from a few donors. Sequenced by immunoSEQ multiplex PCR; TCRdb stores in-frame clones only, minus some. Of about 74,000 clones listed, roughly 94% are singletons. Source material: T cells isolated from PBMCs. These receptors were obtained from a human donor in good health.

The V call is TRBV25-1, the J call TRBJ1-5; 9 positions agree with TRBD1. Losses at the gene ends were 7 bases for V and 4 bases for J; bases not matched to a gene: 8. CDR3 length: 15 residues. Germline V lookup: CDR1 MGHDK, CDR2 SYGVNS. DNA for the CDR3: TGTGCCAGCAAATCGGGACAGGGTAGGAATCAGCCCCAGCATTTT. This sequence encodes CASKSGQGRNQPQHF.

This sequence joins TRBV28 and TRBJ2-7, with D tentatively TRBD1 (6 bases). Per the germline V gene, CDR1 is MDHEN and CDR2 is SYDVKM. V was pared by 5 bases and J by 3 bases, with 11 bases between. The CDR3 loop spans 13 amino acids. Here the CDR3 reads CASSLGQSYEQYF. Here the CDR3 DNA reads TGTGCCAGCAGTCTCGGACAGAGCTACGAGCAGTACTTC.

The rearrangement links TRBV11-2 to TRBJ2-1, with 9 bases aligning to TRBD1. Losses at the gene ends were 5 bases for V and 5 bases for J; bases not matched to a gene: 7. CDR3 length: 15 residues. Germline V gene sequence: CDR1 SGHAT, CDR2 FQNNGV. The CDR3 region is CASSPRGQGNNEQFF. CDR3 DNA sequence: TGTGCCAGCAGCCCGCGGGGACAGGGTAACAATGAGCAGTTCTTC. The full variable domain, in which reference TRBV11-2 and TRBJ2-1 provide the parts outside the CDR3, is EAGVAQSPRYKIIEKRQSVAFWCNPISGHATLYWYQQILGQGPKLLIQFQNNGVVDDSQLPKDRFSAERLKGVDSTLKIQPAKLEDSAVYLCASSPRGQGNNEQFFGPGTRLTVL.

The CDR3 loop is CASSTDRLRPTLAYEQYF. The CDR3, as DNA: TGTGCCAGCAGCACGGACAGGCTTCGACCCACATTAGCCTACGAGCAGTACTTC. The chain recombines TRBV27 with TRBJ2-7; TRBD1 aligns across 7 bases. CDR1 and CDR2 (germline): MNHEY, SMNVEV (reference sequence). Trimming took 6 bases from V and 2 from J; bases not matched to a gene: 19. The CDR3 is made up of 18 amino acids.

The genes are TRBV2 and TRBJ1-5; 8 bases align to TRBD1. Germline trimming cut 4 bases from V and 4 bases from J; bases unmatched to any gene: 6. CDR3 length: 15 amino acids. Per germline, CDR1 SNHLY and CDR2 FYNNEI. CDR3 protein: CASSGAGGPNQPQHF. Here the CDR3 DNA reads TGTGCCAGCAGTGGAGCAGGGGGCCCGAATCAGCCCCAGCATTTT.

The CDR3 region has the DNA TGCAGCGTCTTACAGGGGATAAAAACCGGGGAGCTGTTTTTT. Its translation is CSVLQGIKTGELFF. The J gene is TRBJ2-2, the V gene TRBV29-1; TRBD1 agrees at 7 bases. V trimming: 6 bases; J trimming: 5 bases; junction bases outside the gene matches: 9. Germline lookup yields CDR1 SQVTM and CDR2 ANQGSEA. This CDR3 is built from 14 residues.

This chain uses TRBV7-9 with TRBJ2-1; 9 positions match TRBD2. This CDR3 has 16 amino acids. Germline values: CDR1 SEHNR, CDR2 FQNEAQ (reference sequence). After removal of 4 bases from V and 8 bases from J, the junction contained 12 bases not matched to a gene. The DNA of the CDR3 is TGTGCCAGCAGCTCATCGGCGGGAGGGCTAGCGGATGAGCAGTTCTTC. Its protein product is CASSSSAGGLADEQFF.

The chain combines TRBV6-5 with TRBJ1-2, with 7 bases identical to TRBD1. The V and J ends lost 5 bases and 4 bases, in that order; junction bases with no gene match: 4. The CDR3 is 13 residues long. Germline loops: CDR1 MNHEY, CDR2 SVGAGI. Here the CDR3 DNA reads TGTGCCAGCAGTCGGGACAGCAGCTATGGCTACACCTTC. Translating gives CASSRDSSYGYTF.

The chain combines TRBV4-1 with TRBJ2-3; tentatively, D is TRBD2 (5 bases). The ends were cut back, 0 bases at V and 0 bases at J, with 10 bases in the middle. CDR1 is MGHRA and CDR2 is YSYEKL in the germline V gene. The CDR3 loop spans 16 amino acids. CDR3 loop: CASSQEEALSTDTQYF. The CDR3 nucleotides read TGCGCCAGCAGCCAAGAGGAGGCACTCAGCACAGATACGCAGTATTTT.

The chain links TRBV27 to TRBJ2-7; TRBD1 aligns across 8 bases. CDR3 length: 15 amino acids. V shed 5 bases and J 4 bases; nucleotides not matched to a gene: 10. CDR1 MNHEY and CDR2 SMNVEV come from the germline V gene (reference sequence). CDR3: CASSTQGASWYEQYF. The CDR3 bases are TGTGCCAGCAGTACGCAGGGGGCTAGTTGGTACGAGCAGTACTTC.

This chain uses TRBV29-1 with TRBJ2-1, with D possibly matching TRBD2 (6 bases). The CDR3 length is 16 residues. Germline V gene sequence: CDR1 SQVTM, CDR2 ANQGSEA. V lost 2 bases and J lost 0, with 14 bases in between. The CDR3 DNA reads TGCAGCGTTGAACCGGACTACCGGAGCTCCTACAATGAGCAGTTCTTC. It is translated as CSVEPDYRSSYNEQFF.

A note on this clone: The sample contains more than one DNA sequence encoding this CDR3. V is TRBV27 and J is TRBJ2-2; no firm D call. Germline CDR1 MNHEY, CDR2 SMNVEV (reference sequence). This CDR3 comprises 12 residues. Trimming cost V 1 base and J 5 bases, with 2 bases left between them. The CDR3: CASSLLTGELFF. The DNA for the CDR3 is TGTGCCAGCAGTTTATTAACCGGGGAGCTGTTTTTT.

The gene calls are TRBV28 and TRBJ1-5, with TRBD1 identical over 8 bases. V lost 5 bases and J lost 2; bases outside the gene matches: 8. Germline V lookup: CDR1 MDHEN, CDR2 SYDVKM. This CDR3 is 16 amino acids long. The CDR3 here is CASSDAGQGRNQPQHF. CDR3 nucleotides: TGTGCCAGCAGTGACGCAGGACAGGGCCGCAATCAGCCCCAGCATTTT. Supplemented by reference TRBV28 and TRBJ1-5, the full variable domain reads DVKVTQSSRYLVKRTGEKVFLECVQDMDHENMFWYRQDPGLGLRLIYFSYDVKMKEKGDIPEGYSVSREKKERFSLILESASTNQTSMYLCASSDAGQGRNQPQHFGDGTRLSIL.

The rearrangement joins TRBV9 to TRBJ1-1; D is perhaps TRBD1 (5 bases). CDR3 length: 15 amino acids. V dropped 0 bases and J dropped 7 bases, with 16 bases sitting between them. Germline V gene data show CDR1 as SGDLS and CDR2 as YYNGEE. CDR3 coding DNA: TGTGCCAGCAGCGTAGGGGGACTCAGGGCGGTTGAAGCTTTCTTT. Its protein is CASSVGGLRAVEAFF.

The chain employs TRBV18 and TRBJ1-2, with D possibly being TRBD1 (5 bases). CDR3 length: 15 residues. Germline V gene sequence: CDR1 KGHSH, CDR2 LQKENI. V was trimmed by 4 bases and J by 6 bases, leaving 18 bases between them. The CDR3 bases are TGTGCCAGCTCACAGTATGACAGCTTCGTGGATGGCTACACCTTC. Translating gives CASSQYDSFVDGYTF.

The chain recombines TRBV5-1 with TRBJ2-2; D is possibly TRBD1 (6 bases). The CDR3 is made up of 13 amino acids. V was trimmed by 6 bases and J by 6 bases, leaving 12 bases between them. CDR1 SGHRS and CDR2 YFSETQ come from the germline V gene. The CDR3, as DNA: TGCGCCAGCAACAACAGGGTCTCCGGGGAGCTGTTTTTT. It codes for CASNNRVSGELFF.

The CDR3 loop reads CASRVRELYTF. CDR3 DNA sequence: TGTGCCAGCAGAGTCCGGGAGCTCTACACCTTC. The chain has TRBV2 and TRBJ1-2; D uncertain. The CDR3 consists of 11 residues. Germline loops: CDR1 SNHLY, CDR2 FYNNEI. V gave up 6 bases and J gave up 10 bases, with 12 bases separating them.

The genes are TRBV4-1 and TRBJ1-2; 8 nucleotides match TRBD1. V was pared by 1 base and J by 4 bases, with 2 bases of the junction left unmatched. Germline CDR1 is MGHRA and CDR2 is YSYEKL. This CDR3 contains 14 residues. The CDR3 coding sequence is TGCGCCAGCAGCCAAGTAGGACAGGGCTATGGCTACACCTTC. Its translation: CASSQVGQGYGYTF.